This TCR beta chain was sequenced in a study of monozygotic twins with inflammatory bowel disease. Overall study results and limits: Clonotypes shared with others were fewer in IBD patients than in healthy twins, especially with disease activity. In these data, no single strong IBD-associated signal or clonotype received support. The inverse Simpson measure of TCRbeta diversity was lower in IBD patients than in healthy co-twins.

Germline assignment: CDR1 DFQATT and CDR2 SNEGSKA (reference sequence). The CDR3 extends over 13 amino acids. With the 5' RACE reads reprocessed, TCRdb shows one record per CDR3 protein and no DNA. Its table lists roughly 150,000 distinct CDR3 sequences. The authors drew approximately 2.5 ml of blood from each donor. Remarks on this clonotype: Its antigen remains unidentified.

The J gene is TRBJ2-3, the V gene TRBV20-1; the TCRdb call, TRBD1, lacks DNA for checking. The sample was blood. This receptor was identified in a human donor with ulcerative colitis or Crohn's disease, or a healthy co-twin of an affected twin (not recorded which). CDR3: CSASLWGTDTQYF.